This T cell receptor (beta chain) came from a study of Ad26.COV2.S vaccination and SARS-CoV-2 variants. Points from the study as a whole: Placebo recipients and vaccine recipients were similar in non-spike TCR breadth.

Some clones are missing from TCRdb's copy, which holds only in-frame ones; the method was immunoSEQ multiplex PCR. The sample has more than 150,000 clones, approximately 88% seen once. Only a few counts were recorded for this clone. Its antigen is as yet unknown. The J segment lost 4 bases and the V segment lost 5 bases, leaving 2 bases of the junction unmatched. The CDR3 runs to 14 residues. Per the germline V gene, CDR1 is WSHSY and CDR2 is SAAADI. The rearrangement uses TRBV10-2 and TRBJ2-1, with 10 bases fitting TRBD2. The input for sequencing was peripheral blood, taken after recovery from COVID-19. The TCR was taken from a human donor who had recovered from COVID-19. CDR3 loop: CASSLAGAYNEQFF. CDR3 sequence (DNA): TGCGCCAGCAGTCTAGCGGGGGCATACAATGAGCAGTTCTTC.